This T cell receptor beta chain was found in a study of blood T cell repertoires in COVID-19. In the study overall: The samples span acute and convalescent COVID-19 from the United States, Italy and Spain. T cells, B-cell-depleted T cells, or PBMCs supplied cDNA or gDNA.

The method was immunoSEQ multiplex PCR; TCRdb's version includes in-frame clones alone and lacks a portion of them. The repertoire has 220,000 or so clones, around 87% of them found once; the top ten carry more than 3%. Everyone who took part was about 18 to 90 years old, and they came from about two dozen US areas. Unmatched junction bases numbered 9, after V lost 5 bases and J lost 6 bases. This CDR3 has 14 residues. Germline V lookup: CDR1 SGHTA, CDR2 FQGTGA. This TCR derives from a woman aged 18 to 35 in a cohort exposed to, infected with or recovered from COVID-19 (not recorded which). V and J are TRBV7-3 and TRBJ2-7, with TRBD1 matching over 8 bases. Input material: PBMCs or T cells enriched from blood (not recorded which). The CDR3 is CASSPQLTGGEQYF. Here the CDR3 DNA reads TGTGCCAGCAGCCCACAACTCACAGGGGGCGAGCAGTACTTC.